These 17 T cell receptor beta chains came from one sample sequenced in a study of blood T cell repertoires in COVID-19. The assay was immunoSEQ multiplex PCR, and TCRdb's table has in-frame clones only and misses some. The profile shows around 250,000 clones, roughly 88% of them singletons. Specimen: PBMCs or T cells enriched from blood (not recorded which). The receptors derive from a woman between 45 and 65 years old who had recovered from COVID-19.

The chain uses TRBV11-2 and TRBJ2-7; no firm D call. There are 14 residues in the CDR3. CDR1 and CDR2 (germline): SGHAT, FQNNGV. V was trimmed by 5 bases and J by 0 bases, leaving 11 bases between them. The DNA for the CDR3 is TGTGCCAGCAGCCTAACGGTTCCCTCCTACGAGCAGTACTTC. This encodes CASSLTVPSYEQYF.

The rearrangement joins TRBV7-3 to TRBJ2-7; possible D gene TRBD2, 6 bases. Germline-derived CDR1 and CDR2 are SGHTA and FQGTGA. The length of the CDR3 is 13 residues. Between the trimmed V and J ends, which lost 5 bases and 5 bases, there was a span of 13 bases. The CDR3 loop is CASSPYSGDEQYF. In DNA form, the CDR3 reads TGTGCCAGCAGCCCTTATTCGGGGGACGAGCAGTACTTC.

In its sample, this clone was seen once. V and J are TRBV28 and TRBJ2-5, with 7 bases that match TRBD2. J lost 2 bases, V lost 6 bases, and 6 bases had no gene match. The CDR3 totals 14 residues. Germline V CDR1 and CDR2: MDHEN, SYDVKM. This CDR3 is CASSRRLAQETQYF. CDR3 sequence (DNA): TGTGCCAGCAGCCGGAGACTAGCTCAAGAGACCCAGTACTTC.

The chain uses TRBV27 and TRBJ1-3, with 7 nucleotides matching TRBD1. J was trimmed by 6 bases and V by 6 bases; bases with no gene match: 11. The CDR3 runs 15 residues. Germline V CDR1 and CDR2: MNHEY, SMNVEV (reference sequence). Here the CDR3 reads CASRRTGQQENTIYF. The CDR3 DNA reads TGTGCCAGCAGACGGACAGGCCAACAAGAAAACACCATATATTTT.

The chain couples TRBV2 to TRBJ2-2; a possible D gene is TRBD2 (6 bases). The CDR3 runs to 15 residues. Germline V gene data show CDR1 as SNHLY and CDR2 as FYNNEI. Trimming pared 4 bases from V and 2 bases from J, leaving 11 bases between. CDR3 sequence reads: CASSVSGSNTGELFF. The CDR3 DNA follows: TGTGCCAGCAGTGTCTCCGGGAGCAACACCGGGGAGCTGTTTTTT.

The V call is TRBV19, the J call TRBJ2-1, with 11 bases lining up with TRBD2. The CDR3 sequence is 16 residues long. Looked up from germline, CDR1 is LNHDA and CDR2 is SQIVND (reference sequence). V lost 2 bases, J lost 7 bases, and 7 bases stayed unmatched. Here the CDR3 DNA reads TGTGCCAGTAGTATACTCGGGACTAGCGGAGTTAATGAGCAGTTCTTC. Protein: CASSILGTSGVNEQFF.

V is TRBV6-1 and J is TRBJ1-5; TRBD1 aligns across 7 bases. V trimming: 2 bases; J trimming: 7 bases; junction bases outside the gene matches: 5. CDR3 length: 14 amino acids. CDR1 MNHNS and CDR2 SASEGT come from the germline V gene. Here the CDR3 DNA reads TGTGCCAGCAGTGAAAGGGGGCCCGTGCAGCCCCAGCATTTT. It is translated as CASSERGPVQPQHF.

The gene calls are TRBV5-1 and TRBJ2-7; D possibly corresponds to TRBD2 (6 bases). V gave up 3 bases and J gave up 2 bases, with 15 bases separating them. This CDR3 is built from 15 residues. Per the germline V gene, CDR1 is SGHRS and CDR2 is YFSETQ. For the CDR3, the DNA is TGCGCCAGCAGCTGGGGAGGTGAGGGCACCTACGAGCAGTACTTC. Encoded protein: CASSWGGEGTYEQYF.

DNA for the CDR3: TGTGCCACAGAGGAGGACAGGGGCTACGAGCAGTACTTC. It encodes CATEEDRGYEQYF. This sequence joins TRBV2 and TRBJ2-7; 9 nucleotides align to TRBD1. V trimming: 10 bases; J trimming: 3 bases; junction bases outside the gene matches: 7. CDR1 and CDR2 (germline): SNHLY, FYNNEI. The CDR3 has 13 residues.

The CDR3 sequence is CASSLQAGDTQYF. CDR3 nucleotide sequence: TGTGCCAGCAGCCTCCAGGCGGGGGATACGCAGTATTTT. The chain joins TRBV7-9 to TRBJ2-3; D is perhaps TRBD2 (6 bases). Trimming stripped 5 bases from V and 6 bases from J, with 12 bases between. CDR3 length: 13 amino acids. Germline CDR1 and CDR2: SEHNR and FQNEAQ (reference sequence).

The chain employs TRBV4-2 and TRBJ1-2, with D maybe TRBD1 (6 bases). Trimming took off 4 bases at V and 3 bases at J, with 15 bases between the two ends. The CDR3 consists of 15 residues. The germline gives CDR1 LGHNA, CDR2 YNFKEQ. The CDR3, as DNA: TGTGCCAGCAGCCGAGAAAGGACAGTCGACTATGGCTACACCTTC. It codes for CASSRERTVDYGYTF.

The chain couples TRBV19 to TRBJ2-7; TRBD2 is a possible D gene (6 bases). V gave up 0 bases and J gave up 4 bases, with 10 bases separating them. The CDR3 spans 14 residues. Germline-derived CDR1 and CDR2 are LNHDA and SQIVND (reference sequence). The CDR3 is CASSIDLEGYEQYF. The CDR3 DNA is TGTGCCAGTAGTATAGATCTGGAGGGGTACGAGCAGTACTTC.

The table lists this clone with a few counts. CDR3 region: CSVEGQRGANEQFF. CDR3 in DNA: TGCAGCGTTGAAGGTCAGCGGGGGGCCAATGAGCAGTTCTTC. This chain joins TRBV29-1 and TRBJ2-1; 9 nucleotides match TRBD2. The CDR3 runs to 14 residues. Germline lookup yields CDR1 SQVTM and CDR2 ANQGSEA. After removal of 1 base from V and 6 bases from J, the junction contained 4 bases not matched to a gene.

This chain joins TRBV5-6 and TRBJ2-5, with TRBD1 matching 8 bases. The V gene end was trimmed by 0 bases and the J gene end by 5 bases; junction bases not matched to a gene: 12. Germline CDR1 reads SGHDT; CDR2 reads YYEEEE. CDR3 length: 17 amino acids. CDR3 amino acids: CASSLVWADRAMETQYF. The CDR3 nucleotides are TGTGCCAGCAGCTTGGTATGGGCGGACAGGGCAATGGAGACCCAGTACTTC.

This chain joins TRBV29-1 and TRBJ1-2; TRBD1 matches at 7 bases. The J segment lost 4 bases and the V segment lost 7 bases, leaving 6 bases of the junction unmatched. CDR1 is SQVTM, CDR2 ANQGSEA, per germline. The CDR3 is made up of 12 amino acids. CDR3 residues: CSASTGTYGYTF. The DNA for the CDR3 is TGCAGCGCGTCGACAGGGACCTATGGCTACACCTTC.

The gene calls are TRBV6-2 or TRBV6-3 and TRBJ2-3, with D possibly being TRBD2 (5 bases). This CDR3 is 14 amino acids long. V was pared by 9 bases and J by 1 base, with 14 bases between. Germline values: CDR1 MNHEY, CDR2 SVGEGT. The CDR3 region is CARSVKGGTDTQYF. The CDR3 coding sequence is TGTGCCAGGAGCGTTAAGGGAGGCACAGATACGCAGTATTTT.

DNA for the CDR3: TGTGCCAGCAGTTTAGTTGACAGCCCGCGAGCTTTCTTT. Translated, it gives CASSLVDSPRAFF. The chain carries TRBV28 and TRBJ1-1; D may be TRBD1 (5 bases). V was pared by 2 bases and J by 10 bases, with 14 bases between. The CDR3 contains 13 residues. Germline assignment: CDR1 MDHEN and CDR2 SYDVKM.